A single sample is the source of the 17 T cell receptor beta chains below, sequenced in a study of blood T cell repertoires in COVID-19. The method was immunoSEQ multiplex PCR; TCRdb's version includes in-frame clones alone and lacks a portion of them. The table lists about 88,000 clones, around nine tenths of them singletons. The specimen was peripheral blood. All receptors derive from an elderly man with acute or convalescent COVID-19.

This chain connects TRBV28 to TRBJ2-1; 11 bases agree with TRBD2. The germline CDR1 and CDR2 sequences are MDHEN and SYDVKM. V dropped 5 bases and J dropped 7; count of bases not matched to a gene: 10. The CDR3 is 16 residues long. CDR3 region: CASSPWGSGRENEQFF. Written as DNA, the CDR3 is TGTGCCAGCAGTCCTTGGGGTAGCGGGAGGGAGAATGAGCAGTTCTTC.

This rearrangement joins TRBV5-1 to TRBJ1-1, with 7 bases fitting TRBD1. V lost 3 bases, J lost 4 bases, and 9 bases stayed unmatched. Looked up from germline, CDR1 is SGHRS and CDR2 is YFSETQ. This CDR3 region has 15 residues. The CDR3 sequence: CASSSTGVSGTEAFF. In DNA form, the CDR3 reads TGCGCCAGCAGCTCTACAGGGGTTTCTGGCACTGAAGCTTTCTTT.

V is TRBV6-5 and J is TRBJ2-7, with 15 bases that match TRBD2. The germline V gene has CDR1 MNHEY and CDR2 SVGAGI. V shed 7 bases and J 6 bases; nucleotides not matched to a gene: 1. The CDR3 runs to 13 residues. DNA of the CDR3: TGTGCCAGCAAGGGACTAGCGGGAGGCGAGCAGTACTTC. Its protein is CASKGLAGGEQYF.

This clone showed up just once. The rearrangement links TRBV7-3 to TRBJ2-3; 10 bases match TRBD2. Losses at the gene ends were 0 bases for V and 1 base for J; bases not matched to a gene: 4. This CDR3 is 17 amino acids long. Per germline, CDR1 SGHTA and CDR2 FQGTGA. The CDR3 region has the DNA TGTGCCAGCAGCTTAACCCGGCTAGCGGGAGGCACAGATACGCAGTATTTT. Encoded protein: CASSLTRLAGGTDTQYF.

The rearrangement joins TRBV12-3 or TRBV12-4 to TRBJ1-2, with D perhaps TRBD1 (5 bases). The CDR3 is 12 residues long. V gave up 5 bases and J gave up 3 bases, with 7 bases separating them. CDR3: CASSTGHYGYTF. DNA for the CDR3: TGTGCCAGCAGTACAGGCCACTATGGCTACACCTTC.

The chain links TRBV11-2 to TRBJ2-7; TRBD1 aligns across 8 bases. CDR3 length equals 14 residues. Germline assignment: CDR1 SGHAT and CDR2 FQNNGV. V lost 2 bases to trimming and J lost 6 bases; unmatched junction nucleotides: 6. CDR3 amino acids: CASSLMTGASEQYF. The CDR3 DNA reads as TGTGCCAGCAGCTTAATGACAGGGGCCTCCGAGCAGTACTTC. Full variable domain (outside the CDR3, taken from reference TRBV11-2 and TRBJ2-7): EAGVAQSPRYKIIEKRQSVAFWCNPISGHATLYWYQQILGQGPKLLIQFQNNGVVDDSQLPKDRFSAERLKGVDSTLKIQPAKLEDSAVYLCASSLMTGASEQYFGPGTRLTVT.

V is TRBV3-1 (or the pseudogene TRBV3-2) and J is TRBJ1-2, with 7 bases that match TRBD1. This CDR3 contains 15 residues. In germline, CDR1 is LGHDT, CDR2 YNNKEL (reference sequence). Trimming at V came to 0 bases and at J to 5 bases, leaving 6 bases not matched to a gene. CDR3 DNA sequence: TGTGCCAGCAGCCAAGAAAGGGACAGCAGGTATGGCTACACCTTC. Translation gives CASSQERDSRYGYTF.

This clone appeared once. The chain couples TRBV7-8 to TRBJ1-1; 7 bases are shared with TRBD1. CDR1 and CDR2 (germline): SGHVS, FQNEAQ. J gave up 1 base and V 7 bases, and 3 bases lay outside the gene matches. The CDR3 runs 13 residues. CDR3 sequence: CASTRQGNTEAFF. In DNA, the CDR3 is TGTGCCAGCACCCGACAGGGGAACACTGAAGCTTTCTTT.

The chain uses TRBV6-5 and TRBJ1-3, with 7 bases matching TRBD1. This CDR3 comprises 16 residues. CDR1 and CDR2 from the germline V gene are MNHEY and SVGAGI. With 0 bases clipped from V and 4 bases from J, the junction kept 6 bases outside the gene matches. The CDR3 is CASSYSEGALGNTIYF. In DNA form, the CDR3 reads TGTGCCAGCAGTTACTCGGAGGGGGCGCTGGGAAACACCATATATTTT.

This clone occurred once. This CDR3 is also generated by other DNA sequences in the sample. V is TRBV9 and J is TRBJ1-4; D uncertain. Germline CDR1 and CDR2: SGDLS and YYNGEE. The CDR3 loop spans 14 amino acids. V lost 0 bases and J lost 5, with 8 bases in between. In DNA form, the CDR3 reads TGTGCCAGCAGCGTAGGACAAATAAATGAAAAACTGTTTTTT. As protein: CASSVGQINEKLFF.

This clone occurred a few times. This chain uses TRBV4-1 with TRBJ1-5, with 7 bases identical to TRBD1. The CDR3 has 20 residues. Trimming removed 0 bases from V and 2 bases from J; junction bases left unmatched: 16. The germline gives CDR1 MGHRA, CDR2 YSYEKL. The DNA for the CDR3 is TGCGCCAGCAGCCAAGATAGGGGGCAGGGGGTCATGAGCGGCAATCAGCCCCAGCATTTT. Protein product: CASSQDRGQGVMSGNQPQHF.

The gene calls are TRBV29-1 and TRBJ2-7; 8 positions agree with TRBD1. This CDR3 spans 13 amino acids. CDR1 is SQVTM, CDR2 ANQGSEA, per germline. V dropped 1 base and J dropped 4; count of bases not matched to a gene: 3. CDR3 residues: CSVEGQGRYEQYF. The CDR3 DNA reads as TGCAGCGTTGAAGGACAGGGGAGGTACGAGCAGTACTTC.

This sequence joins TRBV7-2 and TRBJ1-3; 8 nucleotides align to TRBD1. Looked up from germline, CDR1 is SGHTA and CDR2 is FQGNSA. The CDR3 loop spans 15 amino acids. The ends lost 5 bases at V and 3 bases at J; junction bases unmatched: 6. For the CDR3, the DNA is TGTGCCAGCAGCCAAAGGACAGGGAGTGGAAACACCATATATTTT. The encoded protein is CASSQRTGSGNTIYF. Combining the CDR3 with reference TRBV7-2 and TRBJ1-3 gives the whole variable domain GAGVSQSPSNKVTEKGKDVELRCDPISGHTALYWYRQSLGQGLEFLIYFQGNSAPDKSGLPSDRFSAERTGGSVSTLTIQRTQQEDSAVYLCASSQRTGSGNTIYFGEGSWLTVV.

DNA for the CDR3: TGTGCCAGCAGTCCCAACCAGGACAGGCGATTCAGAGGCTACACCTTC. This gives the protein CASSPNQDRRFRGYTF. The chain joins TRBV28 to TRBJ1-2; the match to TRBD1 covers 7 bases. The CDR3 sequence is 16 residues long. With 5 bases clipped from V and 8 bases from J, the junction kept 17 bases outside the gene matches. CDR1 and CDR2 (germline): MDHEN, SYDVKM.

CDR3 in DNA: TGTGCCAGCAGCTTAAGGTCTGCAGAGGCAGCTTTCTTT. Translated, it gives CASSLRSAEAAFF. The chain uses TRBV7-3 and TRBJ1-1; D not resolved. V lost 1 base, J lost 10 bases, and 13 bases lay in between. CDR1 SGHTA and CDR2 FQGTGA come from the germline V gene. This CDR3 has 13 amino acids.

V and J are TRBV14 and TRBJ1-1; D is undetermined. V was trimmed by 6 bases and J by 6 bases, leaving 8 bases between them. CDR1 and CDR2 (germline): SGHDN, FVKESK. CDR3 size: 11 residues. CDR3 DNA: TGTGCCAGCAGTCCCGGGGCTGAAGCTTTCTTT. This translates into CASSPGAEAFF.

The chain uses TRBV27 and TRBJ1-3; D remains ambiguous. Trimming stripped 6 bases from V and 4 bases from J, with 7 bases between. CDR3 length equals 12 residues. Germline CDR1 is MNHEY and CDR2 is SMNVEV (reference sequence). This CDR3 is CASRSGGNTIYF. The CDR3 bases are TGTGCCAGCAGATCGGGGGGAAACACCATATATTTT.